A single sample gave rise to the 20 T cell receptor delta chains below, sequenced in a study of Vδ1+ human thymocytes. Study observations and caveats: Thymic TRG and TRD repertoires appeared highly polyclonal.

The template was reverse-transcribed extracted RNA. The CDR3 regions were amplified by multiplex PCR from V-gene primers to a constant-region primer. TCRdb reapplied CATT to the multiplex PCR reads. The sample contains about 55,000 delta-chain clones, approximately 15% of which appear only once. No antigen has been assigned to these receptors. The sample comprised Vdelta1+ gamma-delta thymocytes from the thymus. Stated subset: FACS-sorted CD3+ TCRalphabeta- TCRVdelta1+ TCRVdelta2- thymocytes. The receptor source for this set is a boy under three years old who had congenital heart surgery.

There are a few counts of this clone. The chain couples TRDV1 to TRDJ1; 12 bases match TRDD3. The CDR3 length is 23 residues. V lost 0 bases, J lost 0 bases, and 20 bases stayed unmatched. The germline V gene has CDR1 TSWWSYY and CDR2 QGS. CDR3 DNA: TGTGCTCTTGGGGAACTAGATTCCTACCGTCAATACTGGGGGATACCTCACACCGATAAACTCATCTTT. Residues: CALGELDSYRQYWGIPHTDKLIF.

The V gene is TRDV1, the J gene TRDJ1; 7 positions agree with TRDD3. V was clipped by 3 bases and J by 5 bases; unmatched bases: 18. The CDR3 sequence is 18 residues long. CDR1 and CDR2 from the germline V gene are TSWWSYY and QGS. CDR3 in DNA: TGTGCTCTTGGGGAGTCGGCCCCACGCTGGGGGTCACGGGATAAACTCATCTTT. This codes for CALGESAPRWGSRDKLIF.

This chain uses TRDV1 with TRDJ1; 11 bases are a match to TRDD3. The CDR3 length is 17 residues. Trimming at V came to 3 bases and at J to 5 bases, leaving 11 bases not matched to a gene. Germline CDR1 TSWWSYY, CDR2 QGS. This CDR3 reads CALGDSFVLGDRDKLIF. The CDR3 DNA is TGTGCTCTTGGGGACTCCTTCGTACTGGGGGATAGGGATAAACTCATCTTT.

The rearrangement uses TRDV1 and TRDJ1, with D possibly being TRDD3 (6 bases). The CDR3 loop spans 20 amino acids. Germline V CDR1 and CDR2: TSWWSYY, QGS. V lost 0 bases and J lost 0, with 23 bases in between. CDR3 nucleotide sequence: TGTGCTCTTGGGGAACTAGCGACAGGTCGGCCTGGGGAGGACACCGATAAACTCATCTTT. Translated, it gives CALGELATGRPGEDTDKLIF.

The chain carries TRDV1 and TRDJ1; TRDD3 aligns across 11 bases. Trimming at V came to 6 bases and at J to 2 bases, leaving 29 bases not matched to a gene. CDR3 size: 23 residues. Germline V gene data show CDR1 as TSWWSYY and CDR2 as QGS. CDR3 protein: CALGWTPVVLGDKGIRVTDKLIF. In nucleotides, the CDR3 is TGTGCTCTTGGTTGGACCCCCGTGGTACTGGGGGATAAGGGGATTCGGGTAACCGATAAACTCATCTTT.

This clone came up a few times. This chain links TRDV1 with TRDJ1; D may be TRDD3 (6 bases). CDR1 is TSWWSYY, CDR2 QGS, per germline. Trimming shortened V by 5 bases and J by 0 bases, and 28 bases separated the two germline ends. This CDR3 region has 20 residues. This CDR3 reads CALGSRPSPISLGYTDKLIF. CDR3 coding DNA: TGTGCTCTTGGGTCCCGACCCTCCCCCATTTCTCTGGGGTACACCGATAAACTCATCTTT.

This rearrangement joins TRDV1 to TRDJ1; a weak D match, TRDD3 (5 bases). Germline V gene data show CDR1 as TSWWSYY and CDR2 as QGS. Trimming removed 2 bases from V and 9 bases from J, with 25 bases in between. CDR3 length: 17 amino acids. The CDR3 nucleotides read TGTGCTCTTGGGGAATATAAGCGGGGGCCGTACCGGAGGGAACTCATCTTT. It is translated as CALGEYKRGPYRRELIF.

V is TRDV1 and J is TRDJ1, with 13 bases matching TRDD3. CDR3 length: 19 amino acids. The J segment lost 1 base and the V segment lost 4 bases, leaving 12 bases of the junction unmatched. Germline assignment: CDR1 TSWWSYY and CDR2 QGS. Written as DNA, the CDR3 is TGTGCTCTTGGGGGCCCCTACACTGGGGGATACGGGGTCACCGATAAACTCATCTTT. It codes for CALGGPYTGGYGVTDKLIF.

This clone occurred a few times. The chain carries TRDV1 and TRDJ1; D call uncertain. Trimming cost V 6 bases and J 3 bases, with 20 bases left between them. The germline V gene encodes CDR1 TSWWSYY and CDR2 QGS. There are 16 residues in the CDR3. CDR3 nucleotides: TGTGCTCTTGGTACTCGAGACGGATCCTCCTCCGATAAACTCATCTTT. It specifies CALGTRDGSSSDKLIF.

This clone occurred a few times. The chain carries TRDV1 and TRDJ1; 11 bases map to TRDD3. The V and J ends lost 0 bases and 8 bases, in that order; junction bases with no gene match: 8. The CDR3 consists of 16 residues. Per germline, CDR1 TSWWSYY and CDR2 QGS. The chain's CDR3 is CALGELHDWGIRKLIF. In DNA form, the CDR3 reads TGTGCTCTTGGGGAACTCCACGACTGGGGGATAAGGAAACTCATCTTT.

This clone was seen more than once but under ten times. The gene calls are TRDV1 and TRDJ1, with 8 bases aligning to TRDD2. This CDR3 region has 21 residues. Germline V gene data show CDR1 as TSWWSYY and CDR2 as QGS. After removal of 4 bases from V and 2 bases from J, the junction contained 24 bases not matched to a gene. CDR3 sequence (DNA): TGTGCTCTTGGGGCACTTCCTACTCAGGGGCACCCAGTAGGGGGTACCGATAAACTCATCTTT. Protein sequence: CALGALPTQGHPVGGTDKLIF.

V and J are TRDV1 and TRDJ1, with 11 bases identical to TRDD3. The CDR3 runs to 21 residues. The germline CDR1 and CDR2 sequences are TSWWSYY and QGS. The V gene end was trimmed by 2 bases and the J gene end by 0 bases; junction bases not matched to a gene: 17. Here the CDR3 reads CALGESPSCLGDTYYTDKLIF. CDR3 nucleotide sequence: TGTGCTCTTGGGGAATCTCCATCCTGCCTGGGGGATACATATTACACCGATAAACTCATCTTT.

This clone has a count of ten or more. The chain uses TRDV2 and TRDJ1; 11 positions agree with TRDD3. Germline trimming cut 4 bases from V and 0 bases from J; bases unmatched to any gene: 9. CDR3 length equals 17 residues. Germline loops: CDR1 GEAIGNYY, CDR2 EKD. CDR3 coding DNA: TGTGCCTGTGATCCCTACTGGGGGATATTGTACACCGATAAACTCATCTTT. Protein: CACDPYWGILYTDKLIF.

This chain uses TRDV1 with TRDJ1; 12 bases line up with TRDD3. Trimming cost V 2 bases and J 7 bases; bases outside gene matches: 14. CDR1 is TSWWSYY and CDR2 is QGS in the germline V gene. The length of the CDR3 is 18 residues. CDR3 in amino acids: CALGEGRTGGYPLPKLIF. CDR3 nucleotide sequence: TGTGCTCTTGGGGAAGGCCGCACTGGGGGATACCCGTTGCCTAAACTCATCTTT.

The V gene is TRDV1, the J gene TRDJ1, with 8 bases matching TRDD3. Looked up from germline, CDR1 is TSWWSYY and CDR2 is QGS. This CDR3 region has 20 residues. Germline trimming cut 0 bases from V and 7 bases from J; bases unmatched to any gene: 22. CDR3 DNA: TGTGCTCTTGGGGAACTGGCCCTACTACGGTCCCTGGGATACGCGGCTAAACTCATCTTT. This gives the protein CALGELALLRSLGYAAKLIF.

This clone was picked up a small number of times. The gene calls are TRDV1 and TRDJ1; 8 bases are shared with TRDD3. Germline V gives CDR1 TSWWSYY, CDR2 QGS. V lost 4 bases to trimming and J lost 5 bases; unmatched junction nucleotides: 18. This CDR3 has 18 amino acids. The CDR3 sequence is CALGVTSPGYWGPDKLIF. In DNA form, the CDR3 reads TGTGCTCTTGGGGTGACTTCCCCGGGGTACTGGGGGCCTGATAAACTCATCTTT.

The V call is TRDV1, the J call TRDJ2; 7 bases map to TRDD3. The V and J ends lost 0 bases and 0 bases, in that order; junction bases with no gene match: 19. The CDR3 is 22 amino acids. Germline loops: CDR1 TSWWSYY, CDR2 QGS. CDR3 in amino acids: CALGELVPPYWGPYSLTAQLFF. DNA of the CDR3: TGTGCTCTTGGGGAACTAGTTCCTCCTTACTGGGGCCCCTATTCTTTGACAGCACAACTCTTCTTT.

This clone showed up just a few times. The chain combines TRDV1 with TRDJ1; 13 bases fit TRDD3. Germline assignment: CDR1 TSWWSYY and CDR2 QGS. CDR3 length equals 27 residues. Losses at the gene ends were 2 bases for V and 0 bases for J; bases not matched to a gene: 33. The CDR3 region has the DNA TGTGCTCTTGGGGAATTTCCGCGACCACACTTACTTCGGGTACTGGGGGATACGCGCTTGTACACCGATAAACTCATCTTT. Amino acid sequence: CALGEFPRPHLLRVLGDTRLYTDKLIF.

This clone was seen only a few times. The chain joins TRDV1 to TRDJ1; 11 bases match TRDD3. CDR1 is TSWWSYY, CDR2 QGS, per germline. V was pared by 10 bases and J by 0 bases, with 19 bases of the junction left unmatched. CDR3 length: 19 amino acids. In nucleotides, the CDR3 is TGTGCTCCTGGAGGATTTGTACTGGGGGATAATCGACACACCGATAAACTCATCTTT. This codes for CAPGGFVLGDNRHTDKLIF.

This sequence joins TRDV1 and TRDJ1; D unclear. Per germline, CDR1 TSWWSYY and CDR2 QGS. V lost 3 bases and J lost 0, with 11 bases in between. The CDR3 has 15 residues. CDR3 protein: CALGDTLRYTDKLIF. The CDR3, as DNA: TGTGCTCTTGGGGACACTCTAAGGTACACCGATAAACTCATCTTT.